This TCR beta chain was identified during a study of cytomegalovirus exposure and HLA in healthy donors. The V end lost 5 bases, the J end lost 6 bases, and 7 bases lay between the germline ends. Per germline, CDR1 MGHRA and CDR2 YSYEKL. This CDR3 spans 11 amino acids. The study ran its PCR with 60 Vbeta and 13 Jbeta primers. Repertoires were generated with immunoSEQ multiplex PCR, while TCRdb's copy carries only in-frame clones and drops some. The sample consists of about 160,000 clones, approximately 80% of them appearing once. Study results and caveats: It emerged from a later analysis that several of the most significant clusters appeared to be linked to common viral pathogens.

Concerning this clone itself: The antigen is unknown.

V is TRBV4-1 and J is TRBJ1-1; no clear D. The clonotype was recovered from a man aged 50 to 59 in good health and CMV-seropositive. The sample consisted of PBMCs. Here the CDR3 DNA reads TGCGCCAGCAGCAGCCGTTCTGAAGCTTTCTTT. This encodes CASSSRSEAFF.